These T cell receptor beta chains were read from a single sample in a study of cytomegalovirus exposure and HLA in healthy donors. The assay was immunoSEQ multiplex PCR, and TCRdb's table has in-frame clones only and misses some. This table holds over 70,000 clones, around 70% found once. The sample was PBMCs. The receptors come from a man between 40 and 49 years old in good health and CMV-seropositive. The CDR3 runs from the conserved cysteine through the conserved F or W. A D gene is named only where the DNA matches it firmly. Not every row has a clone size; where given, it reads once, few, many or a size class.

>TRBD2|.|TRBV28|TRBJ2-5
CASSLRLAGTETQYF
TGTGCCAGCAGTTTGAGGCTAGCGGGAACAGAGACCCAGTACTTC
>TRBD2|once|TRBV15|TRBJ2-2
CATRRGGRDTGELFF
TGTGCCACCAGGAGGGGTGGGAGGGACACCGGGGAGCTGTTTTTT
>.|.|TRBV21-1|TRBJ1-1
CASSTSDRGGTEAFF
TGTGCCAGCAGCACCTCGGACAGGGGTGGCACTGAAGCTTTCTTT
>.|.|TRBV27|TRBJ2-6
CASSRAGANVLTF
TGTGCCAGCAGTCGTGCTGGGGCCAACGTCCTGACTTTC
>.|.|TRBV2|TRBJ1-2
CASSVWAKSDGYTF
TGTGCCAGCAGTGTGTGGGCCAAATCGGATGGCTACACCTTC
>TRBD1|.|TRBV2|TRBJ1-1
CASPGTARTFF
TGTGCCAGCCCCGGGACAGCGCGTACTTTCTTT
>.|few|TRBV2|TRBJ1-1
CASRETGTLNTEAFF
TGTGCCAGCAGAGAAACCGGGACATTGAACACTGAAGCTTTCTTT
>.|.|TRBV4-2|TRBJ2-3
CASSQRGGSTDTQYF
TGTGCCAGCAGCCAAAGGGGGGGATCCACAGATACGCAGTATTTT
>TRBD2|few|TRBV27|TRBJ2-1
CASSSAGVEDEQFF
TGTGCCAGCAGTTCGGCGGGAGTGGAGGATGAGCAGTTCTTC
>TRBD1|.|TRBV6-6|TRBJ1-1
CASTLQGRTEAFF
TGTGCCAGCACCCTACAGGGGCGGACTGAAGCTTTCTTT
>TRBD1|few|TRBV4-3|TRBJ2-1
CASSQVSGTGRSNEQFF
TGCGCCAGCAGCCAAGTTTCGGGGACAGGGCGATCCAATGAGCAGTTCTTC
>.|.|TRBV30|TRBJ1-2
CAWSVEGSYGYTF
TGTGCCTGGAGTGTAGAGGGAAGCTATGGCTACACCTTC
>TRBD1|.|TRBV5-6|TRBJ2-5
CASSLEGTEQGLWNF
TGTGCCAGCAGCTTGGAGGGGACAGAGCAAGGTTTGTGGAACTTC
>TRBD1|.|TRBV5-1|TRBJ1-2
CASSTNPGTGPSGYTF
TGCGCCAGCAGCACCAATCCCGGGACAGGGCCTTCTGGCTACACCTTC
>TRBD1|.|TRBV13|TRBJ1-1
CASSSLRGPMNTEAFF
TGTGCCAGCAGCTCCCTCAGGGGGCCGATGAACACTGAAGCTTTCTTT
>.|.|TRBV7-3|TRBJ1-1
CASSLTSGNTEAFF
TGTGCCAGCAGCCTCACCAGCGGGAACACTGAAGCTTTCTTT
>.|.|TRBV5-1|TRBJ1-1
CASSSLPLNTEAFF
TGCGCCAGCAGCTCCCTACCACTGAACACTGAAGCTTTCTTT
>.|.|TRBV7-8|TRBJ1-2
CASSSDWGVRDGYTF
TGTGCCAGCAGCTCAGACTGGGGAGTTCGCGATGGCTACACCTTC
>.|once|TRBV11-2|TRBJ1-2
CASSLNRVAYGYTF
TGTGCCAGCAGCTTAAACAGGGTAGCCTATGGCTACACCTTC
>.|.|TRBV6-5|TRBJ2-3
CASSYSHYTDTQYF
TGTGCCAGCAGTTACTCACACTACACAGATACGCAGTATTTT
>TRBD1|.|TRBV7-2|TRBJ1-4
CASSLASGTANEKLFF
TGTGCCAGCAGCTTAGCCTCCGGGACAGCTAATGAAAAACTGTTTTTT
>.|.|TRBV4-1|TRBJ1-5
CASSQDGGYQPQHF
TGCGCCAGCAGCCAAGATGGCGGATATCAGCCCCAGCATTTT
>.|.|TRBV5-1|TRBJ1-1
CASSLPDGGDTEAFF
TGCGCCAGCAGCCTCCCCGACGGGGGGGACACTGAAGCTTTCTTT
>.|.|TRBV30|TRBJ2-7
CALQGDSYEQYF
TGTGCCCTCCAGGGCGACTCCTACGAGCAGTACTTC
>.|.|TRBV19|TRBJ1-5
CATQGGGRQPQHF
TGTGCCACTCAAGGGGGGGGACGTCAGCCCCAGCATTTT
>TRBD2|.|TRBV5-1|TRBJ2-7
CASSLSGGYEQYF
TGCGCCAGCAGCTTGTCGGGGGGCTACGAGCAGTACTTC
>TRBD2|.|TRBV29-1|TRBJ2-3
CSVTRGRGDTQYF
TGCAGCGTGACGCGTGGGAGGGGAGATACGCAGTATTTT
>.|.|TRBV14|TRBJ1-6
CASSLQGVGNSPLHF
TGTGCCAGCAGCCTACAGGGTGTAGGGAATTCACCCCTCCACTTT
>TRBD1|once|TRBV27|TRBJ1-1
CASSLRGPDTEAFF
TGTGCCAGCAGTCTCAGGGGGCCGGACACTGAAGCTTTCTTT
>.|.|TRBV2|TRBJ1-2
CASSEEGRYGYTF
TGTGCCAGCAGTGAAGAGGGGAGGTATGGCTACACCTTC
>TRBD1|.|TRBV5-1|TRBJ2-3
CASSFGWTGAGDTQYF
TGCGCCAGCAGCTTTGGGTGGACAGGGGCGGGAGATACGCAGTATTTT
>TRBD1|medium-sized|TRBV18|TRBJ1-2
CASSRTGQGEEGYTF
TGTGCCAGCTCACGAACGGGACAGGGGGAAGAGGGCTACACCTTC
>TRBD1|.|TRBV7-2|TRBJ1-6
CASSPGDRPSPLHF
TGTGCCAGCAGCCCAGGGGACAGGCCCTCACCCCTCCACTTT
>.|.|TRBV7-9|TRBJ1-1
CASSRTVTEAFF
TGTGCCAGCAGCCGGACAGTCACTGAAGCTTTCTTT
>.|once|TRBV5-1|TRBJ1-1
CASSLIGGQKATEAFF
TGCGCCAGCAGCCTCATCGGGGGGCAGAAAGCCACTGAAGCTTTCTTT
>.|few|TRBV4-3|TRBJ1-6
CASSQDAGAGSPLHF
TGCGCCAGCAGCCAAGATGCAGGGGCGGGCTCACCCCTCCACTTT
>.|.|TRBV6-1|TRBJ1-4
CASSELGGVNEKLFF
TGTGCCAGCAGTGAACTAGGGGGGGTTAATGAAAAACTGTTTTTT
>.|.|TRBV5-4|TRBJ1-2
CASSPLGVQENYGYTF
TGTGCCAGCAGCCCCCTCGGAGTACAGGAGAACTATGGCTACACCTTC
>TRBD1|few|TRBV5-1|TRBJ1-1
CASSWTGVNTEAFF
TGCGCCAGCAGCTGGACAGGGGTGAACACTGAAGCTTTCTTT
>.|.|TRBV5-1|TRBJ1-1
CASSLGQVNTEAFF
TGCGCCAGCAGCTTGGGTCAGGTGAACACTGAAGCTTTCTTT
>TRBD2|.|TRBV11-3|TRBJ2-3
CASSLAGGPGDTQYF
TGTGCCAGCAGCTTAGCGGGAGGGCCGGGGGATACGCAGTATTTT
>.|.|TRBV6-5|TRBJ1-2
CASSYQGDGYTF
TGTGCCAGCAGTTACCAGGGTGATGGCTACACCTTC
>.|.|TRBV2|TRBJ1-4
CASTYGNEKLFF
TGTGCCAGCACCTACGGTAATGAAAAACTGTTTTTT
>.|few|TRBV28|TRBJ1-3
CASGGLFGGSSGNTIYF
TGTGCCAGCGGCGGGCTTTTCGGGGGGTCCTCTGGAAACACCATATATTTT
>.|.|TRBV27|TRBJ2-3
CASIARAGSTDTQYF
TGTGCCAGCATTGCTAGGGCGGGGAGCACAGATACGCAGTATTTT
>.|few|TRBV30|TRBJ1-1
CAWSVGAPGTEAFF
TGTGCCTGGAGTGTGGGGGCACCGGGGACTGAAGCTTTCTTT
>.|few|TRBV7-3|TRBJ2-7
CASSRRQGGEQYF
TGTGCCAGCAGCCGTCGACAGGGAGGCGAGCAGTACTTC
>.|few|TRBV28|TRBJ1-4
CASRPTSATNEKLFF
TGTGCCAGCAGACCTACTTCGGCAACTAATGAAAAACTGTTTTTT
>.|.|TRBV28|TRBJ2-2
CASSLPGESTGELFF
TGTGCCAGCAGTTTACCGGGAGAGAGCACCGGGGAGCTGTTTTTT
>.|.|TRBV6-1|TRBJ1-2
CASSQTDINYGYTF
TGTGCCAGCAGTCAGACAGACATCAACTATGGCTACACCTTC
>TRBD1|.|TRBV5-4|TRBJ2-1
CASRDMGTGGGEQFF
TGTGCCAGCAGAGACATGGGGACAGGGGGTGGGGAGCAGTTCTTC
>TRBD1|.|TRBV7-3|TRBJ1-1
CASSSSTGGVPTEAFF
TGTGCCAGCAGCTCCTCGACAGGGGGCGTTCCAACTGAAGCTTTCTTT
>TRBD2|few|TRBV4-1|TRBJ2-7
CASSPSGGVGLAGAISYEQYF
TGCGCCAGCAGCCCCTCGGGTGGTGTGGGTCTAGCGGGAGCTATCTCCTACGAGCAGTACTTC
>TRBD2|few|TRBV11-2|TRBJ2-5
CASSSLAGEAETQYF
TGTGCCAGCAGCTCCCTAGCGGGAGAAGCGGAAACCCAGTACTTC
>.|.|TRBV5-8|TRBJ2-1
CASWRGQSDNEQFF
TGTGCCAGCTGGCGGGGGCAGAGTGACAATGAGCAGTTCTTC
>.|many|TRBV19|TRBJ2-3
CASRISGDTQYF
TGTGCCAGTAGGATCTCCGGGGATACGCAGTATTTT